This TCR beta chain was found in a study of blood T cell repertoires in COVID-19. Study overall: Researchers got acute and convalescent COVID-19 samples from the United States, Italy and Spain. PBMCs, B-cell-depleted T cells, or T cells provided the cDNA or gDNA that made up the material.

The method was immunoSEQ multiplex PCR; TCRdb's version includes in-frame clones alone and lacks a portion of them. The sample contains around 200,000 clones, around nine tenths of which appear only once. In its sample, this clone was seen a few times. Germline loops: CDR1 GTSNPN, CDR2 SVGIG (reference sequence). This CDR3 region has 18 residues. V was pared by 3 bases and J by 4 bases, with 17 bases of the junction left unmatched. Sequencing used peripheral blood. The chain combines TRBV30 with TRBJ2-1; 8 bases match TRBD2. The receptor was isolated from a man in his sixties who had recovered from COVID-19. CDR3 sequence reads: CAWRRSFGAGGSYNEQFF. DNA of the CDR3: TGTGCCTGGAGGAGGTCTTTCGGGGCGGGAGGTTCTTACAATGAGCAGTTCTTC.